This entry features one TCR beta chain sequence. Methods used by the authors: Nucleated cell counts were estimated from reference gene primer amplification. Some clones are missing from TCRdb's copy, which holds only in-frame ones; the method was immunoSEQ multiplex PCR. The DNA was the basis for D and trimming; V, J and clone size are from that table. Of 200,000 to 250,000 clones listed, 80% to 85% are singletons. Seattle patient enrollment occurred during active infection, with longitudinal follow-up thereafter. The data belong to a study of blood T cell repertoires in COVID-19. Whole-study context: There were acute and convalescent COVID-19 samples, and they came from the United States, Italy and Spain. T cells, B-cell-depleted T cells, or PBMCs provided the cDNA or gDNA that served as material.

CDR3 length: 13 amino acids. The germline CDR1 and CDR2 sequences are KGHSH and LQKENI. Trimming cost V 4 bases and J 0 bases, with 7 bases left between them. The sample comprised peripheral blood. The rearrangement joins TRBV18 to TRBJ2-7; D gene uncertain. The source is a woman over 75 with COVID-19, enrolled during active disease. Here the CDR3 DNA reads TGTGCCAGCTCACAGTTTAGCTCCTACGAGCAGTACTTC. Translated, it gives CASSQFSSYEQYF.